This passage covers 5 T cell receptor beta chains from one sample sequenced in a study of blood T cells in healthy people across ages. Primed by a sample-barcoded 5' primer and a J-beta primer mix, a second PCR proceeded for roughly 6 to 12 cycles. MiXCR, run by TCRdb on the 5' RACE reads, gives a single entry per CDR3 protein. There are 900,000 to 950,000 distinct CDR3 sequences in the sample; roughly 28% occur only once, and more than 8.5% lies in the top ten. The same specimen was also included in a second study, on T cells of mothers and their children.

Sample: blood. All receptors derive from a woman aged 40 to 50 in good health.

The chain uses TRBV2 and TRBJ2-7; perhaps TRBD1 as D (5 bases). Germline CDR1 is SNHLY and CDR2 is FYNNEI. The CDR3 runs to 11 residues. Trimming shortened V by 11 bases and J by 6 bases, and 14 bases separated the two germline ends. The CDR3 reads CAGHLQGEQYF. The CDR3 region has the DNA TGTGCCGGCCATCTCCAGGGCGAGCAGTACTTC.

At least ten counts were recorded for this clonotype. The rearrangement links TRBV20-1 to TRBJ2-7; 7 bases are a match to TRBD2. After removal of 3 bases from V and 2 bases from J, the junction contained 4 bases not matched to a gene. The CDR3 extends over 13 amino acids. CDR1 and CDR2 from the germline V gene are DFQATT and SNEGSKA (reference sequence). The CDR3 bases are TGCAGTGCTAGCGGCGGGGGAACCTACGAGCAGTACTTC. Its translation: CSASGGGTYEQYF.

The V call is TRBV24-1, the J call TRBJ2-3; 10 positions agree with TRBD1. The CDR3 length is 17 residues. The V and J ends lost 5 bases and 6 bases, in that order; junction bases with no gene match: 13. Looked up from germline, CDR1 is KGHDR and CDR2 is SFDVKD. In DNA, the CDR3 is TGTGCCACCAGTGTCCCTCCCGGGACAGGGGTCGAGGATACGCAGTATTTT. This translates into CATSVPPGTGVEDTQYF.

This sequence joins TRBV20-1 and TRBJ2-1, with 8 bases aligning to TRBD2. CDR1 is DFQATT and CDR2 is SNEGSKA in the germline V gene (reference sequence). CDR3 length: 17 amino acids. Unmatched junction bases numbered 22, after V lost 6 bases and J lost 9 bases. CDR3: CSAVRSGGPQLTREQFF. The DNA for the CDR3 is TGCAGTGCAGTCCGCTCGGGGGGGCCTCAACTCACCCGTGAGCAGTTCTTC.

This clonotype was seen just once. Just one base apart from a much larger clone, this may be a read error. CDR3 DNA sequence: TGTGCCAGCAGCCAGAACAGGGGACATTTCTACGAGCAGTACTTC. Its protein product is CASSQNRGHFYEQYF. V and J are TRBV7-2 and TRBJ2-5, with 7 bases that match TRBD1. The DNA matches TRBJ2-7 better at its end, which makes the J call doubtful. Germline CDR1 and CDR2: SGHTA and FQGNSA. The CDR3 length is 15 residues.